The T cell receptor (beta chain) described here comes from a study of molecular identifiers for immune sequencing clone quantification. V was clipped by 6 bases and J by 7 bases, with 22 bases between them. The CDR3 runs 15 residues. CDR1 is MNHEY, CDR2 SVGEGT, per germline. Study outcomes and limitations: Spiked Jurkat TCR RNA equal to one cell could reportedly be picked out among some 1 million naive cells.

Previously published methods and listed TCR primers were used for the bulk TCR libraries. TCRdb independently ran MiXCR on the PCR reads; one entry per CDR3 protein. The table lists about 640,000 distinct CDR3 sequences, about 20% of them singletons, with roughly 0.9% in the top ten. In regard to this clonotype: Its antigen remains unknown.

The chain couples TRBV6-2 or TRBV6-3 to TRBJ2-7, with D tentatively TRBD1 or TRBD2 (5 bases each). The source material was naive CD8+ T cells from blood, with Jurkat cell RNA spiked in. Indicated subset: FACS-sorted CD8+CD4-CCR7+CD45RA+ naive T cells. This TCR derives from a human donor in good health. Some libraries in this study had Jurkat cell RNA spiked in. CDR3 nucleotides: TGTGCCAGCAGCCAACCCGGGACCCCGCTGGGAGAGCAGTACTTC. It encodes CASSQPGTPLGEQYF.